This is a list of T cell receptor beta chains from one sample in a study of shared clonotypes between healthy human individuals. Profiling relied on immunoSEQ multiplex PCR, and the TCRdb table lists in-frame clones only, not all of them. The sample has 850,000 to 1,200,000 clones; under 80% are singletons. Input material: memory CD4+ T cells sorted from blood. These receptors were collected from a young man in good health. The CDR3 runs from the conserved cysteine through the conserved F or W. The order of the fields is J gene, D gene, clone size, V gene, CDR3 DNA, CDR3 protein. A D gene is named only where the DNA matches it firmly. Some rows have no size entry. The others give once, few or many, or a class for an expanded clone.

TRBJ2-2,.,once,TRBV5-4,TGTGCCAGCAGCAAGGGACCACAGGGAGGCACCGGGGAGCTGTTTTTT,CASSKGPQGGTGELFF
TRBJ2-1,TRBD1,.,TRBV5-4,TGTGCCAGCAGCTTGTCTCTAGGACAGGGGATGAATGAGCAGTTCTTC,CASSLSLGQGMNEQFF
TRBJ2-3,.,.,TRBV18,TGTGCCAGCTCACCACGACCTCAAGATACGCAGTATTTT,CASSPRPQDTQYF
TRBJ2-7,.,.,TRBV5-4,TGTGCCAGCAGCTTTGACCGCTCCTACGAGCAGTACTTC,CASSFDRSYEQYF
TRBJ2-5,TRBD1,.,TRBV11-1,TGTGCCAGCAGCCCGGACAGGGAGGAGACCCAGTACTTC,CASSPDREETQYF
TRBJ2-6,.,.,TRBV6-5,TGTGCCAGCAGTACCAGGGGCTCTGGGGCCAACGTCCTGACTTTC,CASSTRGSGANVLTF
TRBJ2-7,TRBD2,.,TRBV5-6,TGTGCCAGCAGCCCGTCTCCTAGCGGGGCGAGGTACGAGCAGTACTTC,CASSPSPSGARYEQYF
TRBJ2-3,TRBD1,.,TRBV5-4,TGTGCCAGCAGCTTGAAGCAGGGGGCCGATACGCAGTATTTT,CASSLKQGADTQYF
TRBJ2-7,.,.,TRBV25-1,TGTGCCAGCAGTGCCCGGGAATTCTACGAGCAGTACTTC,CASSAREFYEQYF
TRBJ1-1,.,.,TRBV6-1,TGTGCCACCCCAGGTCTCGGGGGCACTGAAGCTTTCTTT,CATPGLGGTEAFF
TRBJ2-7,.,.,TRBV4-2,TGTGCCAGCAGCTGGGGGCAGGATGGCGCGCAGTACTTC,CASSWGQDGAQYF
TRBJ1-1,.,.,TRBV11-2,TGTGCCAGCAGCCAGCAGGGACACAACGCTCGCGCCAACACTGAAGCTTTCTTT,CASSQQGHNARANTEAFF
TRBJ2-7,.,.,TRBV5-1,TGCGCCAGCAGCTTGACGGGTAGTCTCTTCGAGCAGTACTTC,CASSLTGSLFEQYF
TRBJ1-1,TRBD1,once,TRBV7-9,TGTGCCAGCAGCCGGGGACAGGGGGAAGGGAACACTGAAGCTTTCTTT,CASSRGQGEGNTEAFF
TRBJ2-6,TRBD2,.,TRBV19,TGTGCCAGTACCCCGGGGGGGCAGAGGGCCAACGTCCTGACTTTC,CASTPGGQRANVLTF
TRBJ1-5,.,few,TRBV10-3,TGTGCCATCAGTGTCGCAGGGGAGCCTAATCAGCCCCAGCATTTT,CAISVAGEPNQPQHF
TRBJ1-4,.,many,TRBV30,TGTGCCTGGAATGGGAGAAAGGATGAAAAACTGTTTTTT,CAWNGRKDEKLFF
TRBJ2-5,TRBD2,.,TRBV7-2,TGTGCCAGCAGCTTAGGACTAGCGGGGTCCCAAGAGACCCAGTACTTC,CASSLGLAGSQETQYF
TRBJ1-2,.,.,TRBV5-6,TGTGCCAGCAGCTTGAGACAGGTCTATGGCTACACCTTC,CASSLRQVYGYTF
TRBJ2-7,.,.,TRBV6-5,TGTGCCAGCAACCGGGACGGCTACGGGGAGCAGTACTTC,CASNRDGYGEQYF
TRBJ1-4,.,.,TRBV7-9,TGTGCCAGCAGCTTAGGTCCTTCAAAACTGTTTTTT,CASSLGPSKLFF
TRBJ2-4,TRBD1,once,TRBV6-1,TGTGCCAGCAGTGGTCGACAGGGGGCGGCCAAAAACATTCAGTACTTC,CASSGRQGAAKNIQYF
TRBJ2-3,TRBD2,few,TRBV7-3,TGTGCCAGCAGCTCGGCCGGGAGGAGCACAGATACGCAGTATTTT,CASSSAGRSTDTQYF
TRBJ2-7,TRBD1,once,TRBV2,TGTGCCAGCAGAGGCGGACAGGGCGCCTACGAGCAGTACTTC,CASRGGQGAYEQYF
TRBJ1-4,.,.,TRBV10-3,TGTGCCATCACTGGATCGCCGGGCGAAAAACTGTTTTTT,CAITGSPGEKLFF
TRBJ1-1,.,.,TRBV11-2,TGTGCCAGCAGCTTATGGGGCGGTGGGGCCACTGAAGCTTTCTTT,CASSLWGGGATEAFF
TRBJ1-2,TRBD1,.,TRBV30,TGTGCCTGGAGTTCCACGACAGGGGGATATGGCTACACCTTC,CAWSSTTGGYGYTF
TRBJ1-1,TRBD1,.,TRBV25-1,TGTGCCAGCAGTGGTCTACAGGGGACCAAAGCTTTCTTT,CASSGLQGTKAFF
TRBJ1-1,.,once,TRBV6-5,TGTGCCAGCAGTTACTCCGGCGGGGACACTGAAGCTTTCTTT,CASSYSGGDTEAFF
TRBJ2-2,.,.,TRBV5-1,TGCGCCAGCAGCTTGAAGGGGGGAACCGGGGAGCTGTTTTTT,CASSLKGGTGELFF
TRBJ2-7,.,.,TRBV6-5,TGTGCCAGCAGCGAACGGCCGGGACATTACTACGAGCAGTACTTC,CASSERPGHYYEQYF
TRBJ2-3,TRBD2,.,TRBV5-1,TGCGCCAGTTTTACTAGCGGGGCTAGCACAGATACGCAGTATTTT,CASFTSGASTDTQYF
TRBJ1-1,.,.,TRBV18,TGTGCCAGCTCACCACGGGAGACAGGCACTGAAGCTTTCTTT,CASSPRETGTEAFF
TRBJ2-7,.,.,TRBV14,TGTGCCAGCAGCCAAGGAAAGTCCTACGAGCAGTACTTC,CASSQGKSYEQYF
TRBJ2-7,.,.,TRBV6-1,TGTGCCAGCAGTACCCGAGGACGCGGCTACGAGCAGTACTTC,CASSTRGRGYEQYF
TRBJ2-7,TRBD2,.,TRBV6-1,TGTGCCAGCAGGCAGACTAGCGGGAACTCCTACGAGCAGTACTTC,CASRQTSGNSYEQYF
TRBJ2-5,.,.,TRBV15,TGTGCCACCAGCAGAGATCGGAGAGAGACCCAGTACTTC,CATSRDRRETQYF
TRBJ2-7,TRBD1,.,TRBV5-1,TGCGCCAGCAGCACGGACAGGGGTGTTTACGAGCAGTACTTC,CASSTDRGVYEQYF
TRBJ2-7,.,.,TRBV11-2,TGTGCCAGCAGCTTAGGATTCGAGGTTGCCTACGAGCAGTACTTC,CASSLGFEVAYEQYF
TRBJ1-6,TRBD1,.,TRBV19,TGTGCCAGTAGTGCCGGACAGGGCGGACCTCACACTTCACCCCTCCACTTT,CASSAGQGGPHTSPLHF
TRBJ1-1,TRBD1,few,TRBV2,TGTGCCAGCAGTGTAGACAGGGCGGCTTTCTTT,CASSVDRAAFF
TRBJ2-7,.,.,TRBV19,TGTGCCAGTAGTATCACAGGGTCCTACGAGCAGTACTTC,CASSITGSYEQYF
TRBJ2-7,TRBD2,.,TRBV12-5,TGTGCTAGTGGTTCTAGCGGGACTAGCGGATCCGAGCAGTACTTC,CASGSSGTSGSEQYF
TRBJ2-7,TRBD2,.,TRBV27,TGTGCCAGCAGTTTAGCGGGAGTTGGGCCCTACGAGCAGTACTTC,CASSLAGVGPYEQYF
TRBJ2-2,.,.,TRBV30,TGTGCCTGGAGTCCAATGACCTCAGCGAACACCGGGGAGCTGTTTTTT,CAWSPMTSANTGELFF